Only a few counts were recorded for the clone carrying this TCR beta chain. This specimen comes from a study of blood T cell repertoires in COVID-19. Turning to the study itself: Collection of acute and convalescent COVID-19 samples took place in the United States, Italy and Spain.

Assay: immunoSEQ multiplex PCR; the TCRdb copy retains only in-frame clones and omits some. The sample shows around 62,000 clones, 70% to 90% of them seen only once. The CDR3 is 17 residues long. V lost 4 bases and J lost 0; bases outside the gene matches: 6. Per the germline V gene, CDR1 is MNHEY and CDR2 is SMNVEV (reference sequence). Sequencing was done on a sample of PBMCs or T cells enriched from blood (not recorded which). The chain is built from TRBV27 and TRBJ1-6; 7 bases align to TRBD1. This TCR was sampled from a woman aged 40-49 years who had recovered from COVID-19. The DNA of the CDR3 is TGTGCCAGCAGTTCTGACAGGGTGAGCTCCTATAATTCACCCCTCCACTTT. It codes for CASSSDRVSSYNSPLHF.